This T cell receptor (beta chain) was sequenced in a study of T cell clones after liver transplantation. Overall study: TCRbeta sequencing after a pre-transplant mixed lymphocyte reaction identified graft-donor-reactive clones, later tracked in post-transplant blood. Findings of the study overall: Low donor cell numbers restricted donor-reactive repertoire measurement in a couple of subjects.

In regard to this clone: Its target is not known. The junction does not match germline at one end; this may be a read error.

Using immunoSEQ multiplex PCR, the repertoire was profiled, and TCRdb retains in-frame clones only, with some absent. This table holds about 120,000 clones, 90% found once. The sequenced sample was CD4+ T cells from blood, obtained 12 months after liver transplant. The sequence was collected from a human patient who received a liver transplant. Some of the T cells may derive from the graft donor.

CDR3 sequence: CAIRESAKNIQYF. The CDR3 nucleotides read TGTGCCATCAGGGAGTCGGCCAAAAACATTCAGTACTTC. V gene TRBV10-3 combines with J gene TRBJ2-4; D not resolved. Germline assignment: CDR1 ENHRY and CDR2 SYGVKD. CDR3 length: 13 amino acids.